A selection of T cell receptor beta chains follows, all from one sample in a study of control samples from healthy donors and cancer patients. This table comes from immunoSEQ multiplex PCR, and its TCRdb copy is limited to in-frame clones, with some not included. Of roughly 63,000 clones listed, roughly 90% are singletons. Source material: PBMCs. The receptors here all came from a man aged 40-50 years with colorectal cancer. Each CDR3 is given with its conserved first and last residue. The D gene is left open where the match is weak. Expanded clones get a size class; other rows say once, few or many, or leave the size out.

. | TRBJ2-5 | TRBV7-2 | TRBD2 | CASSAGGRETQYF | TGTGCCAGCAGCGCGGGGGGAAGGGAGACCCAGTACTTC
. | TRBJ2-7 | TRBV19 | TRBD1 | CASSIETGGYEQYF | TGTGCCAGTAGTATCGAGACAGGGGGCTACGAGCAGTACTTC
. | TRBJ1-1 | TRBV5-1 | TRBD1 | CASRQQGANTEAFF | TGCGCCAGCAGACAACAGGGGGCCAACACTGAAGCTTTCTTT
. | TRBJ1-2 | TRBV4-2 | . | CASSQVGDTKGYTF | TGTGCCAGCAGTCAAGTCGGCGACACGAAGGGCTACACCTTC
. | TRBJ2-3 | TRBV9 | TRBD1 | CASSARQGQGTDTQYF | TGTGCCAGCAGCGCCAGACAGGGACAAGGCACAGATACGCAGTATTTT
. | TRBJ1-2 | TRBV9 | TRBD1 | CASSATGAGGYYGYTF | TGTGCCAGCAGCGCCACCGGGGCAGGGGGCTACTATGGCTACACCTTC
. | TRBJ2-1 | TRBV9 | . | CASSVEQVGVNEQFF | TGTGCCAGCAGCGTAGAACAGGTCGGGGTCAATGAGCAGTTCTTC
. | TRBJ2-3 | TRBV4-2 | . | CASSLGTDTQYF | TGTGCCAGCAGCTTAGGAACAGATACGCAGTATTTT
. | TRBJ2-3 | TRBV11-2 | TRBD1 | CASSWGQGEQGDTQYF | TGTGCCAGCAGCTGGGGACAGGGGGAACAGGGAGATACGCAGTATTTT
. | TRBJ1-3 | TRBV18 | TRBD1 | CASSLNGQDSGNTIYF | TGTGCCAGCTCATTAAACGGACAGGACTCTGGAAACACCATATATTTT
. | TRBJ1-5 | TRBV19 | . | CASSPQGLTGNQPQHF | TGTGCCAGTAGTCCACAGGGTTTAACGGGGAATCAGCCCCAGCATTTT
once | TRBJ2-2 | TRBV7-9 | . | CASSGDTNTGELFF | TGTGCCAGCAGCGGAGACACAAATACCGGGGAGCTGTTTTTT
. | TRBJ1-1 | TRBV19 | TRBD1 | CASSTGRDRDFEAFF | TGTGCCAGTAGTACAGGACGAGACAGGGACTTTGAAGCTTTCTTT
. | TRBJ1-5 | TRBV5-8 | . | CASSFGGVNNQPQHF | TGTGCCAGCAGCTTTGGGGGGGTGAACAATCAGCCCCAGCATTTT
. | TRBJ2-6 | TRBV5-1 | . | CASSLQGTGANVLTF | TGCGCCAGCAGCCTCCAGGGGACTGGGGCCAACGTCCTGACTTTC
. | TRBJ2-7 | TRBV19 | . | CASSSTGTGEQYF | TGTGCCAGTAGTTCGACAGGGACTGGCGAGCAGTACTTC
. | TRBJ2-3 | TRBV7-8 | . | CASSLALQADTQYF | TGTGCCAGCAGCTTAGCGCTCCAAGCGGATACGCAGTATTTT
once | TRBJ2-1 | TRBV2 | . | CASSDRPQGVRGEQFF | TGTGCCAGCAGTGATCGTCCCCAGGGAGTCCGGGGTGAGCAGTTCTTC
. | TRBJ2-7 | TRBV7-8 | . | CASSLDRLGEQYF | TGTGCCAGCAGCTTAGACAGGTTGGGCGAGCAGTACTTC
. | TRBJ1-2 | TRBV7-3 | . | CASSLNGAGGGGYTF | TGTGCCAGCAGCTTAAATGGGGCGGGCGGCGGTGGCTACACCTTC
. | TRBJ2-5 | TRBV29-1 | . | CGGGQETQYF | TGCGGGGGAGGCCAAGAGACCCAGTACTTC
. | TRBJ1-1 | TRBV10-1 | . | CASSLTENTEAFF | TGCGCCAGCAGTCTGACAGAGAACACTGAAGCTTTCTTT
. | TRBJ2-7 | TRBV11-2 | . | CASSFTGTTYEQYF | TGTGCCAGCAGCTTCACAGGGACCACCTACGAGCAGTACTTC
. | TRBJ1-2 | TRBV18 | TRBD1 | CASSPGTDYGYTF | TGCGCCAGCTCACCGGGGACAGACTATGGCTACACCTTC
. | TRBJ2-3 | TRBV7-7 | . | CASSRGPASTDTQYF | TGTGCCAGCAGCCGGGGCCCAGCGAGCACAGATACGCAGTATTTT
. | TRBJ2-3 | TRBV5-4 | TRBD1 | CASSSGRDRSTDTQYF | TGTGCCAGCAGCTCAGGACGGGACAGAAGCACAGATACGCAGTATTTT
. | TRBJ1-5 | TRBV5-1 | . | CASSLTGDSNQPQHF | TGCGCCAGCAGCTTGACCGGGGATAGCAATCAGCCCCAGCATTTT
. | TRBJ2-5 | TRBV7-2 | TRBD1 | CASSLDQRQGRQETQYF | TGTGCCAGCAGCTTAGATCAAAGACAGGGCCGCCAAGAGACCCAGTACTTC
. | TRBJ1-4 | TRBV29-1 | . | CSVLATNEKLFF | TGCAGCGTTTTGGCAACTAATGAAAAACTGTTTTTT
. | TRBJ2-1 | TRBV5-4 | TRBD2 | CAAASGGGGAHEQFF | TGTGCTGCGGCTTCGGGCGGCGGGGGGGCCCATGAGCAGTTCTTC
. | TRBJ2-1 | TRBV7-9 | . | CASSWVGSGSSYNEQFF | TGTGCCAGCAGCTGGGTCGGGTCGGGGAGCTCCTACAATGAGCAGTTCTTC
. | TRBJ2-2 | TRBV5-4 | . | CASSFQAGELFF | TGTGCCAGCAGCTTTCAGGCCGGGGAGCTGTTTTTT
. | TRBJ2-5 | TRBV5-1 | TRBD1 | CATAPVGQGVISPETQYF | TGCGCCACCGCCCCAGTCGGGCAGGGGGTAATTAGTCCAGAGACCCAGTACTTC
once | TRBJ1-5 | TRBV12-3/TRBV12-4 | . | CASSLPGFGPQHF | TGTGCCAGCAGTTTACCCGGATTTGGTCCCCAGCATTTT
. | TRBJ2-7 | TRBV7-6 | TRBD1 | CASSFAEGAYEQYF | TGTGCCAGCAGTTTCGCAGAGGGGGCGTACGAGCAGTACTTC
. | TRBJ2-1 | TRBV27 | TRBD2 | CASSLAGQEQFF | TGTGCCAGCAGTCTAGCGGGACAGGAGCAGTTCTTC
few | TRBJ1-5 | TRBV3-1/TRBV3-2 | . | CASSLGGSNQPQHF | TGTGCCAGCAGCCTCGGCGGTAGCAATCAGCCCCAGCATTTT
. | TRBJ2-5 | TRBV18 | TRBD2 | CASSSLAGVQETQYF | TGTGCCAGCTCATCTCTAGCGGGGGTTCAAGAGACCCAGTACTTC
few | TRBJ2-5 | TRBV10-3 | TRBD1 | CAISERTTGGVETQYF | TGTGCCATCAGTGAGCGAACGACAGGGGGCGTCGAGACCCAGTACTTC
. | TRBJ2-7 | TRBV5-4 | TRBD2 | CASSSPPMLGGGTYEQYF | TGTGCCAGCAGCTCCCCCCCAATGTTGGGCGGGGGAACGTACGAGCAGTACTTC
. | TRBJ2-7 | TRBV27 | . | CASRGVIEQYF | TGTGCCAGCAGGGGAGTGATCGAGCAGTACTTC
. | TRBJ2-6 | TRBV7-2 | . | CASSGEISGANVLTF | TGTGCCAGCAGCGGGGAGATCTCTGGGGCCAACGTCCTGACTTTC
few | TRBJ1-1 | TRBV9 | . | CASSPDTMNTEAFF | TGTGCCAGCAGCCCAGACACCATGAACACTGAAGCTTTCTTT
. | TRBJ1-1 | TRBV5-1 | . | CASSLGRILNTEAFF | TGCGCCAGCAGCTTGGGGCGGATTCTGAACACTGAAGCTTTCTTT